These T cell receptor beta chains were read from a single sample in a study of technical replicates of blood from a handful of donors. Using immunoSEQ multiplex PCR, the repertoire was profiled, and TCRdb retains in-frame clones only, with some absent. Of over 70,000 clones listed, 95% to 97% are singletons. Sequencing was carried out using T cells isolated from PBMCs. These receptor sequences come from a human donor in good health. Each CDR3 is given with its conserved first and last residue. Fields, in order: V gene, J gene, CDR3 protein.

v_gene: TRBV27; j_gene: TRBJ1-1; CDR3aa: CASSLGRLDTEAFF
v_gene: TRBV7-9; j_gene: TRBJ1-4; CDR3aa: CASSLEGDSNEKLFF
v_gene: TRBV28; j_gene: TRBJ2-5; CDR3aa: CASSQQEYQETQYF
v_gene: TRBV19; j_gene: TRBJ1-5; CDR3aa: CASSAWGDRSNQPQHF
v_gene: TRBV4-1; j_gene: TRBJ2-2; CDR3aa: CASSQVFGSGELFF
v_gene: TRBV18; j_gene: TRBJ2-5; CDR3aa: CASSRLIEETQYF
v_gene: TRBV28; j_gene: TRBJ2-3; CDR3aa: CASSMMGGGPGTDTQYF
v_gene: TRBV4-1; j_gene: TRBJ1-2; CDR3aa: CASSQPTLQVSNYGYTF
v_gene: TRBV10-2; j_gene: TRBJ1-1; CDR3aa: CARGQGLNTEAFF
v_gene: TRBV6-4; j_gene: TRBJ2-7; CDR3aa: CATRPTGTSYEQYF
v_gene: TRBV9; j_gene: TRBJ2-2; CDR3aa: CASSVVPQARELFF
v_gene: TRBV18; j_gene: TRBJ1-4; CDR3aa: CASSPAQSSSKLFF
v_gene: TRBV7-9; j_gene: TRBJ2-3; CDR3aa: CASSFAGPGTDTQYF
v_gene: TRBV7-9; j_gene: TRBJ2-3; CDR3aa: CASSLVPFEDTQYF
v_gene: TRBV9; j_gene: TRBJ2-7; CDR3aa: CASSVGSRRGWEQYF
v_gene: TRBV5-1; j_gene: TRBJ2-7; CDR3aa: CASSRGQDMTYEQYF
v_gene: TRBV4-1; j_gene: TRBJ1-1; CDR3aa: CASRNPLLAGQGREAFF
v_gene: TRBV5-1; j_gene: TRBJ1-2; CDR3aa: CASSLQGQLNYGYTF
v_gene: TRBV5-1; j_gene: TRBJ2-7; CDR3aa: CASSLSLSSYEQYF
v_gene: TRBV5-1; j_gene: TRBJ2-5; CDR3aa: CASSRTLTGRRETQYF
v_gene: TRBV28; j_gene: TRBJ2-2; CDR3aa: CASSIRTSGITGELFF
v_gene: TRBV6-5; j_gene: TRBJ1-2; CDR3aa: CASSYNEEGGYTF
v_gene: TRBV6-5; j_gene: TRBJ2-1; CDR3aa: CASSIPGTSNNEQFF
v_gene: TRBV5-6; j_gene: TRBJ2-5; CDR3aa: CASSSSSEQETQYF
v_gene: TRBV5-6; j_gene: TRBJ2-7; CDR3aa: CASSKLQGSVRTYEQYF
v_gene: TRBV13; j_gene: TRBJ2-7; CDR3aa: CASSSRDSYYEQYF
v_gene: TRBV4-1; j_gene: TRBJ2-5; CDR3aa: CASSRVLSVGSETQYF
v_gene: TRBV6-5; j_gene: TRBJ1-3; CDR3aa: CASSYSAGNTIYF
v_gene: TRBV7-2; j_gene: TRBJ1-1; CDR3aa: CASSKLGTGMMNTEAFF
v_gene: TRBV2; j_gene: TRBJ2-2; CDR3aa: CASSEGGLGRTGELFF
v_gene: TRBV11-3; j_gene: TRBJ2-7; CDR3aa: CASSLETGGSYEQYF
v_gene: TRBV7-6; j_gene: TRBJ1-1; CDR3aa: CASSPNRGTEAFF
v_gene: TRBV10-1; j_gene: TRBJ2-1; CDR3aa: CASSEARTSSEQFF
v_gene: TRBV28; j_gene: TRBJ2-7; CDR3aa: CASSFPPGGASYEQYF
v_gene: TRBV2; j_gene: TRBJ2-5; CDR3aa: CASKIGRGRGQETQYF
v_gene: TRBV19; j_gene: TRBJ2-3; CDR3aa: CASIAGGAPDTQYF
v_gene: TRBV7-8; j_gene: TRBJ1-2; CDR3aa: CASSLEGQGGGGYTF
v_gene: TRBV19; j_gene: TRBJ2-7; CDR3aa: CATEDRGAYEQYF
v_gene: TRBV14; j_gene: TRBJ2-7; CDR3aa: CASSQDRSYEQYF
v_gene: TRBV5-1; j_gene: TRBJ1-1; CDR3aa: CASSLAMGPMAEAFF
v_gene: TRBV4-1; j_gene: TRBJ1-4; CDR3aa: CASSQYPKPGQGSANEKLFF
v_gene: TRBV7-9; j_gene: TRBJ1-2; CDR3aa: CASSSLQGTLNYGYTF
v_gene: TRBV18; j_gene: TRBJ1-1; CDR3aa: CASSPLSRTGMEAFF
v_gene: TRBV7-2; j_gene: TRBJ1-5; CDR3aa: CASSLGPTGINQPQHF
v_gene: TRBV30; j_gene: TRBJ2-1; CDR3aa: CAWSVFRGNEQFF
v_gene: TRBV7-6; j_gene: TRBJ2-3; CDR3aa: CASSLVSSGDLNTQYF
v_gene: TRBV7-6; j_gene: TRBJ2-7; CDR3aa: CASSPLYEQYF
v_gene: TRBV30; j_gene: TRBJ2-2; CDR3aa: CASSKTSGFPSTGELFF
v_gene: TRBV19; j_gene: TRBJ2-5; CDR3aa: CASSTTSGGWETQYF
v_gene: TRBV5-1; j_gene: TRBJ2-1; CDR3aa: CASSSEPRGPAYNEQFF
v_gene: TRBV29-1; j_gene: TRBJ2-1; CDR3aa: CSAKLGPNEQFF
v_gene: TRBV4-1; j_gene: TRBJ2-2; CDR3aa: CASSLRPSGGTNTGELFF
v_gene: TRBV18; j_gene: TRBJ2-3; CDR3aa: CASSPQQGANTQYF
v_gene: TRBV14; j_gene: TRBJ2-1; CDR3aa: CASSPLVGLLNEQFF
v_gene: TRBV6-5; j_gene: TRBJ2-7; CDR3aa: CASSTDRARHEQYF
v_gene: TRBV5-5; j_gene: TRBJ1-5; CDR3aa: CASSLEQGANQPQHF
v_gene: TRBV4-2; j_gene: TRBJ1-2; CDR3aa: CASSQEMGAYGYTF
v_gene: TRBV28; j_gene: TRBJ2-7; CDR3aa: CASTQPGSQTYEQYF
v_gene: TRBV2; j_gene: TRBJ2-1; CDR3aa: CASSLLAGRNEQFF